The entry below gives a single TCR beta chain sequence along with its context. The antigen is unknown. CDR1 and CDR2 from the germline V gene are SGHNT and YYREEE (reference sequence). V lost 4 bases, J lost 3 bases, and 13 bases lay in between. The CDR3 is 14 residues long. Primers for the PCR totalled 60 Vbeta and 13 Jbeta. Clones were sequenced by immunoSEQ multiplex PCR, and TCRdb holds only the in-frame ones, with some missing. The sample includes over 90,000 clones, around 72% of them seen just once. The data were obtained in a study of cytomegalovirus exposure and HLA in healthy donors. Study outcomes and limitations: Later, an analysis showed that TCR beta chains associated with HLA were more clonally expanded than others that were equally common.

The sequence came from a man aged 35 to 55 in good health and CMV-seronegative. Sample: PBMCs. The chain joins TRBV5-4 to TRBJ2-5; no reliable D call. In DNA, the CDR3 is TGTGCCAGCAGCCCCGACTGGATTGAAGAGACCCAGTACTTC. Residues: CASSPDWIEETQYF.